This T cell receptor (beta chain) was captured by sequencing in a study of cytomegalovirus exposure and HLA in healthy donors. The PCR used 60 Vbeta and 13 Jbeta primers. Original processing notes: Roughly 12 million shared chains were among about 80 million unique TCR beta chains counted in a later analysis. Here immunoSEQ multiplex PCR was the method, and the copy in TCRdb shows in-frame clones only, minus some. V, J and clone size were drawn from that table, and D and trimming were deduced from the DNA. The table counts around 42,000 clones; 1% to 1.5% lies in the top ten. Worth noting for this clone: Its matching antigen is unknown.

The junction had 1 base not matched to a gene; V was cut back by 4 bases and J by 4 bases. Germline-derived CDR1 and CDR2 are SGHNT and YYREEE (reference sequence). This CDR3 region has 13 residues. Study-level points and caveats: Later analysis identified several of the most significant clusters that appeared linked to common viral pathogens.

V is TRBV5-4 and J is TRBJ2-7; 11 positions match TRBD2. The TCR originated in a young man in good health and CMV-seronegative. The specimen was PBMCs. The CDR3 is CASSGTSGYEQYF. CDR3 bases: TGTGCCAGCAGCGGGACTAGCGGATACGAGCAGTACTTC. Full variable domain (rest looked up from reference TRBV5-4 and TRBJ2-7): ETGVTQSPTHLIKTRGQQVTLRCSSQSGHNTVSWYQQALGQGPQFIFQYYREEENGRGNFPPRFSGLQFPNYSSELNVNALELDDSALYLCASSGTSGYEQYFGPGTRLTVT.